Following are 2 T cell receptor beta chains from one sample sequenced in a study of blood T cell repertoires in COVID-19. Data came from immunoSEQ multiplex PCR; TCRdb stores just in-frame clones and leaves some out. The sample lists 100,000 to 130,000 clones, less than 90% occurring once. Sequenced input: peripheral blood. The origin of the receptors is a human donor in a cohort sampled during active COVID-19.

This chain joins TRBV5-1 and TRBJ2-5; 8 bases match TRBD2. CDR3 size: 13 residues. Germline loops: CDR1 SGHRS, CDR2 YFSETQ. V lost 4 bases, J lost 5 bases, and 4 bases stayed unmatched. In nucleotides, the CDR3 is TGCGCCAGCAGCACAGCGGGAGTTGAGACCCAGTACTTC. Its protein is CASSTAGVETQYF.

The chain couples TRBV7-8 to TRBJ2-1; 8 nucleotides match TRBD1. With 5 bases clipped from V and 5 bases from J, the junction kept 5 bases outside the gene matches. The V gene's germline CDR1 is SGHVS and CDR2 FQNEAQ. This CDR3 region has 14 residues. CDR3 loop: CASSRGQGNNEQFF. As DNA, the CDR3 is TGTGCCAGCAGCCGAGGACAGGGAAACAATGAGCAGTTCTTC.